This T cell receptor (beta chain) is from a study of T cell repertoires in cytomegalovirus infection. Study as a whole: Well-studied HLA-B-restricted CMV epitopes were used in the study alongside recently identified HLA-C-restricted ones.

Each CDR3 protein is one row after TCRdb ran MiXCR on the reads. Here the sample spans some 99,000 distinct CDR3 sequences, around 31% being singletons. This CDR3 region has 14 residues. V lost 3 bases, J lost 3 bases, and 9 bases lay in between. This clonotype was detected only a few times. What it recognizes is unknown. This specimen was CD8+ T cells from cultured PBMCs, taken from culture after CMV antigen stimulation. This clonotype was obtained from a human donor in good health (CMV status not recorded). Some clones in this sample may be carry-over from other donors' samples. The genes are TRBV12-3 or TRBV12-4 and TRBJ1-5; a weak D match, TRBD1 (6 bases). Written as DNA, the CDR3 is TGTGCCAGCAGTTTCACAGGGATCAATCAGCCCCAGCATTTT. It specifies CASSFTGINQPQHF.